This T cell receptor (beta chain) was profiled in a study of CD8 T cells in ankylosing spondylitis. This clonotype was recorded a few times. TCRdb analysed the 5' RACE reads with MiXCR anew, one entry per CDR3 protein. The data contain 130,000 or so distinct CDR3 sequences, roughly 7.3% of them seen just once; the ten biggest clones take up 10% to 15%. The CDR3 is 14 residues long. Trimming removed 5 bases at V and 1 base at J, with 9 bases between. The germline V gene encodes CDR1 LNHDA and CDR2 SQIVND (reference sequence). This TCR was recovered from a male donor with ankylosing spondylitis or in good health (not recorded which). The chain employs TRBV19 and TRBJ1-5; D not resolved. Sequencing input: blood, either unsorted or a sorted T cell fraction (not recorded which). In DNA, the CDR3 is TGTGCCAGTAGTCCTCAGGACAGCAATCAGCCCCAGCATTTT. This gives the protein CASSPQDSNQPQHF.